This T cell receptor beta chain stems from a study of spatial heterogeneity in lung cancer. From the 5' RACE reads, TCRdb called clonotypes with MiXCR, one entry per CDR3 protein. The repertoire holds 45,000 to 65,000 distinct CDR3 sequences, with about 7% as singletons. Time point denoted: sample taken at primary tumor resection. The input material, whole RNA from tumor, nontumor lung or frozen PBMC, was sequenced unsorted. Some 72 TRACERx patients with early, untreated non-small cell lung cancer donated samples. The V gene lost 4 bases and the J gene lost 5 bases, with 12 bases spanning the gap. The CDR3 runs to 14 residues. Looked up from germline, CDR1 is SGHRS and CDR2 is YFSETQ. The sample holds many counts of this clonotype.

The sample was PBMCs, taken at surgery. The TCR was taken from a female donor with early-stage non-small cell lung cancer. This chain joins TRBV5-1 and TRBJ2-2, with D maybe TRBD2 (6 bases). In DNA, the CDR3 is TGCGCCAGCAGCCCGGCTAGCGATACCGGGGAGCTGTTTTTT. Amino acids: CASSPASDTGELFF.